A single sample gave rise to the 25 T cell receptor beta chains below, sequenced in a study of blood T cell repertoires in COVID-19. Using immunoSEQ multiplex PCR, the repertoire was profiled, and TCRdb retains in-frame clones only, with some absent. The table lists some 80,000 clones, about 92% of them singletons. The sequenced sample was peripheral blood. These receptors all come from a woman at least 80 years old with active or convalescent COVID-19.

V and J are TRBV29-1 and TRBJ2-7; D unresolved. V was cut by 2 bases and J by 2 bases, with 10 bases left in between. The CDR3 is made up of 13 amino acids. Germline V lookup: CDR1 SQVTM, CDR2 ANQGSEA. The CDR3 nucleotides are TGCAGCGTTGAACTAACACTAACCTACGAGCAGTACTTC. Protein sequence: CSVELTLTYEQYF.

The chain is built from TRBV7-9 and TRBJ2-2; D remains ambiguous. Germline V gene lookup returns CDR1 SEHNR and CDR2 FQNEAQ (reference sequence). V was clipped by 5 bases and J by 13 bases, with 11 bases between them. The CDR3 loop spans 11 amino acids. The CDR3 loop reads CASSPSFGLFF. Here the CDR3 DNA reads TGTGCCAGCAGCCCGAGTTTCGGGCTGTTTTTT.

The chain is built from TRBV6-2 or TRBV6-3 and TRBJ1-2; D gene uncertain. This CDR3 has 12 amino acids. V dropped 4 bases and J dropped 5 bases, with 8 bases sitting between them. Germline CDR1 is MNHEY and CDR2 is SVGEGT. The CDR3 DNA is TGTGCCAGCAGTTTAGCGGGATATGGCTACACCTTC. This codes for CASSLAGYGYTF.

A few counts support this clone. The chain recombines TRBV7-9 with TRBJ2-7, with 7 bases aligning to TRBD1. Unmatched junction bases numbered 5, after V lost 3 bases and J lost 3 bases. Looked up from germline, CDR1 is SEHNR and CDR2 is FQNEAQ (reference sequence). The CDR3 is 14 amino acids. This chain's CDR3 is CASSFRGGYYEQYF. Here the CDR3 DNA reads TGTGCCAGCAGCTTCCGAGGGGGCTACTACGAGCAGTACTTC.

The chain combines TRBV11-2 with TRBJ2-5, with 15 bases aligning to TRBD2. Trimming removed 5 bases from V and 4 bases from J; junction bases left unmatched: 5. Germline V gives CDR1 SGHAT, CDR2 FQNNGV. The CDR3 covers 16 residues. CDR3 nucleotide sequence: TGTGCCAGCAGCGTCGGACTAGCGGGGGGGCGAGAGACCCAGTACTTC. Amino acids: CASSVGLAGGRETQYF.

The chain has TRBV6-4 and TRBJ1-5, with 10 positions matching TRBD1. Germline V gene data show CDR1 as MRHNA and CDR2 as SNTAGT. This CDR3 is built from 15 residues. V shed 11 bases, J shed 4 bases, and the junction held 11 bases outside the gene matches. CDR3 sequence (DNA): TGTGCCGGGTCCCGGGACAGGGGTGGAAATCAGCCCCAGCATTTT. Protein product: CAGSRDRGGNQPQHF.

This chain links TRBV5-1 with TRBJ2-5; 9 bases align to TRBD1. Germline loops: CDR1 SGHRS, CDR2 YFSETQ. This CDR3 spans 16 amino acids. Trimming removed 4 bases from V and 1 base from J; junction bases left unmatched: 8. The CDR3 sequence is CASSLGQGSIQETQYF. The CDR3 nucleotides are TGCGCCAGCAGCCTGGGACAGGGCTCGATCCAAGAGACCCAGTACTTC.

V and J are TRBV6-4 and TRBJ2-1; possibly TRBD2 for D (5 bases). Looked up from germline, CDR1 is MRHNA and CDR2 is SNTAGT. This CDR3 spans 15 amino acids. The germline V and J ends were trimmed by 5 bases and 8 bases, with 19 bases remaining between them. The CDR3 spells CASSYEQGPRDEQFF. The CDR3 region has the DNA TGTGCCAGCAGTTATGAGCAAGGGCCGCGGGATGAGCAGTTCTTC.

The gene calls are TRBV28 and TRBJ1-6; D is perhaps TRBD1 (6 bases). Germline V lookup: CDR1 MDHEN, CDR2 SYDVKM. The CDR3 spans 17 residues. Trimming removed 4 bases from V and 7 bases from J, with 20 bases in between. The CDR3 protein is CASSSTFTGFGNSPLHF. In nucleotides, the CDR3 is TGTGCCAGCAGTTCTACATTCACAGGGTTCGGGAATTCACCCCTCCACTTT.

V is TRBV6-2 or TRBV6-3 and J is TRBJ1-2; 7 bases line up with TRBD1. Germline assignment: CDR1 MNHEY and CDR2 SVGEGT. This CDR3 spans 14 amino acids. V was clipped by 2 bases and J by 6 bases; unmatched bases: 6. The CDR3 reads CASSYAGGANGYTF. In DNA, the CDR3 is TGTGCCAGCAGTTACGCAGGGGGTGCGAATGGCTACACCTTC.

This clone was observed a single time. V and J are TRBV12-5 and TRBJ2-5; possible D gene TRBD2, 5 bases. CDR3 length: 17 amino acids. Germline V CDR1 and CDR2: LGHNT, FRNRAP. V was trimmed by 1 base and J by 2 bases, leaving 17 bases between them. The CDR3 coding sequence is TGTGCTAGTGGTTTGGGGATCGGGGTCTCTAATCAAGAGACCCAGTACTTC. Amino acids: CASGLGIGVSNQETQYF.

The chain carries TRBV9 and TRBJ2-5; D perhaps matches TRBD2 (5 bases). In germline, CDR1 is SGDLS, CDR2 YYNGEE. The CDR3 has 12 residues. V lost 0 bases and J 10 bases, leaving 10 bases between the germline ends. The CDR3 protein is CASSVDPGIQYF. The CDR3 DNA reads TGTGCCAGCAGCGTAGATCCGGGGATCCAGTACTTC.

This clone has a handful of counts. The chain employs TRBV28 and TRBJ1-2, with 11 nucleotides matching TRBD1. The CDR3 runs to 17 residues. With 3 bases clipped from V and 6 bases from J, the junction kept 12 bases outside the gene matches. Looked up from germline, CDR1 is MDHEN and CDR2 is SYDVKM. The CDR3 nucleotides read TGTGCCAGCAGTTTCAAATCGGACAGGGGGCACGGTAATGGCTACACCTTC. It codes for CASSFKSDRGHGNGYTF.

The V and J genes are TRBV9 and TRBJ2-3; 8 bases line up with TRBD2. Germline CDR1 and CDR2: SGDLS and YYNGEE. With 4 bases clipped from V and 4 bases from J, the junction kept 11 bases outside the gene matches. The length of the CDR3 is 16 residues. The CDR3 DNA reads as TGTGCCAGCAGCCCAAGTGGCGGGGGGCCCGCAGATACGCAGTATTTT. This gives the protein CASSPSGGGPADTQYF.

The chain recombines TRBV13 with TRBJ1-4; 12 nucleotides agree with TRBD1. There are 18 residues in the CDR3. Germline loops: CDR1 PRHDT, CDR2 FYEKMQ (reference sequence). J lost 5 bases, V lost 0 bases, and 7 bases had no gene match. CDR3 in DNA: TGTGCCAGCAGCTTAGGTGGGACAGGGGGCGCCTTGAATGAAAAACTGTTTTTT. Protein sequence: CASSLGGTGGALNEKLFF.

This clone was observed once. The chain couples TRBV30 to TRBJ1-5; 7 positions agree with TRBD1. CDR1 is GTSNPN, CDR2 SVGIG, per germline (reference sequence). With 7 bases clipped from V and 3 bases from J, the junction kept 6 bases outside the gene matches. The CDR3 consists of 13 residues. The CDR3 loop reads CAFGQANNQPQHF. CDR3 DNA sequence: TGTGCCTTTGGACAGGCCAACAATCAGCCCCAGCATTTT.

The chain links TRBV7-9 to TRBJ2-7; maybe TRBD2 (6 bases). Germline V gene lookup returns CDR1 SEHNR and CDR2 FQNEAQ (reference sequence). The germline V and J ends were trimmed by 4 bases and 1 base, with 14 bases remaining between them. The CDR3 sequence is 15 residues long. The CDR3 protein is CASSSMGGGSYEQYF. CDR3 DNA sequence: TGTGCCAGCAGCTCTATGGGGGGTGGGTCCTACGAGCAGTACTTC.

This clone was picked up one time. The V call is TRBV3-1 (or the pseudogene TRBV3-2), the J call TRBJ2-7; D gene ambiguous. The CDR3 is 13 residues long. CDR1 is LGHDT, CDR2 YNNKEL, per germline (reference sequence). The V end was cut by 0 bases, the J end by 6 bases, with 9 bases between. In DNA, the CDR3 is TGTGCCAGCAGCCAAGAATTAGCAACCGAGCAGTACTTC. Amino acid sequence: CASSQELATEQYF.

The rearrangement links TRBV28 to TRBJ1-5; 7 nucleotides line up with TRBD1. This CDR3 has 12 amino acids. Germline V gene lookup returns CDR1 MDHEN and CDR2 SYDVKM. The J segment lost 5 bases and the V segment lost 9 bases, leaving 4 bases of the junction unmatched. CDR3 in amino acids: CARVTGYQPQHF. CDR3 coding DNA: TGTGCCAGGGTGACAGGGTATCAGCCCCAGCATTTT.

The chain has TRBV21-1 and TRBJ2-1; the table's D gene call, TRBD2, was not cross checked with the DNA. TRBV21-1 is an annotated pseudogene. The CDR3 is made up of 19 amino acids. This CDR3 reads CASSAMGATSGGPYNEQFF. CDR3 DNA sequence: TGTGCCAGCAGCGCGATGGGGGCGACTAGCGGGGGCCCCTACAATGAGCAGTTCTTC.

The chain's CDR3 is CASNSTHRGKNNSPLHF. The CDR3 coding sequence is TGTGCCAGCAACTCTACTCACAGGGGGAAGAATAATTCACCCCTCCACTTT. The chain links TRBV21-1 to TRBJ1-6; no check of the table's D call, TRBD1, against the DNA was made. TRBV21-1 is a listed pseudogene. The CDR3 runs 17 residues.

This clone was seen a few times. The chain is built from TRBV2 and TRBJ1-5, with TRBD1 as a possible D gene (5 bases). CDR1 and CDR2 (germline): SNHLY, FYNNEI. The CDR3 contains 15 residues. The ends were cut back, 4 bases at V and 1 base at J, with 11 bases in the middle. This CDR3 is CASSGSRVSNQPQHF. CDR3 nucleotide sequence: TGTGCCAGCAGTGGCTCCAGGGTCAGCAATCAGCCCCAGCATTTT.

The chain joins TRBV24-1 to TRBJ2-3; the match to TRBD2 covers 7 bases. V lost 2 bases, J lost 8 bases, and 0 bases stayed unmatched. The CDR3 has 12 amino acids. Germline V CDR1 and CDR2: KGHDR, SFDVKD. Written as DNA, the CDR3 is TGTGCCACCAGTGATTCGGGGGGTACGCAGTATTTT. It translates to CATSDSGGTQYF.

This chain joins TRBV28 and TRBJ2-7, with TRBD2 matching over 14 bases. Germline V gives CDR1 MDHEN, CDR2 SYDVKM. CDR3 size: 15 residues. The V gene end was trimmed by 4 bases and the J gene end by 3 bases; junction bases not matched to a gene: 2. The CDR3 DNA reads TGTGCCAGCAGTTCCGGGACTAGCGGGGGCTACGAGCAGTACTTC. Encoded protein: CASSSGTSGGYEQYF.

This chain joins TRBV5-1 and TRBJ2-2; a weak D match, TRBD1 (6 bases). Germline lookup yields CDR1 SGHRS and CDR2 YFSETQ. The V and J ends lost 1 base and 6 bases respectively, with 13 bases between them. The CDR3 covers 15 residues. The CDR3 region is CASSLTPGVSGELFF. In nucleotides, the CDR3 is TGCGCCAGCAGCTTGACCCCAGGGGTCTCCGGGGAGCTGTTTTTT.